This TCR beta chain is drawn from a study of T cell responses to AZD1222 COVID-19 vaccine (dated by TCRdb to the early 2020s). With respect to the entire study: AZD1222 recipients whose second dose came at about 4 weeks and those whose second dose came at about 12 weeks were combined into one group, since spike-specific TCR depth and breadth did not differ between the two schedules. TCR sequencing was performed for over 230 trial participants, of whom some 200 were given two doses of AZD1222 and around 26 were given two doses of MenACWY control vaccine. Trial participants were enrolled by age into subgroups of 18-55, 56-69 and 70-plus years, and about 150, 27 and 61 TCR-sequenced participants, respectively, were included in these subgroups. Results the study describes overall, beyond this receptor: Reportedly, almost half of the unique spike-specific TCRs recognized epitopes lying outside the regions that are mutated in the B.1.351 and B.1.1.7 variants. In the small 56-69-year group, the increase in depth fell short of significance, most likely because of low power. A significant rise in spike-specific TCR breadth and depth was observed after two AZD1222 doses relative to day 0 and relative to MenACWY recipients. Participants were mostly white British, with more females than males. The authors suggested clonal diversity may have been underestimated. Conclusions about previously exposed vaccinees were limited because only 5 or 6 AZD1222 recipients were SARS-CoV-2 seropositive at baseline. The vaccine-associated CD4 TCRs covered the entire spike protein, and the dominant responses fell in regions 160-218 and 743-854. Because no samples from the day 14 peak response were available, repertoires could be characterized only after the peak T cell response.

The sample's time point label, in plain terms: baseline before first vaccination. The vaccinee samples were drawn from two UK trials, COV001 and COV002, one of which was a single-blind randomized controlled phase 2/3 trial testing AZD1222 (ChAdOx1 nCoV-19) in healthy adults. For TCRbeta chain sequencing, PBMC samples were collected from trial participants at day 0 and at day 28 after the second dose. Spanning cysteine to phenylalanine, the CDR3 consists of 13 amino acids. The only DNA kept is the CDR3, 39 bases in frame from the first base. The V end loses 0 bases and the J end loses 4 bases, and a stretch of 6 bases separates them. As encoded in the germline V gene, CDR1 is SGHVS while CDR2 is FQNEAQ. Regarding this clone: This receptor's antigen is unknown. Base-call qualities are not available, and no considerably larger clone is one nucleotide away.

The CDR3 regions of human TCRbeta chains were subjected to immunosequencing. On the authors' methods: TCRs in the repertoires were matched against a reference library of SARS-CoV-2-specific TCRs that had been generated with the MIRA antigen-specificity platform. Breadth was defined as the fraction of unique TCRs that were SARS-CoV-2-associated, and depth was defined as the fraction of total T cells that were SARS-CoV-2-associated. Using the MIRA data, each spike-specific TCR was mapped to the spike region that the TCR reacts to and placed in a CD4 or CD8 class. Log10-transformed breadth and depth values were compared by one-way ANOVA with Sidak's multiple comparisons tests. TCRdb's version of the immuneACCESS table is confined to in-frame rearrangements and falls short of the full clone set. An unresolved V gene accounts for under half of the shortfall where checked; the remainder is of unknown origin. The D gene and trimming were derived from the DNA, and the V and J assignments and clone size from that table. This sample lists tens of thousands of clones; roughly 89% were detected once. The ten largest clonotypes hold over 2% of the sample.

Here the sequenced sample was peripheral blood, taken on day 0 of AZD1222 vaccination. The rearrangement combines TRBV7-8 with TRBJ1-2; the D gene is perhaps TRBD1, from 5 matching bases. This receptor was taken from an adult in good health. The CDR3 region reads CASSLAGTYGYTF. The DNA sequence is TGTGCCAGCAGCTTAGCGGGGACCTATGGCTACACCTTC.